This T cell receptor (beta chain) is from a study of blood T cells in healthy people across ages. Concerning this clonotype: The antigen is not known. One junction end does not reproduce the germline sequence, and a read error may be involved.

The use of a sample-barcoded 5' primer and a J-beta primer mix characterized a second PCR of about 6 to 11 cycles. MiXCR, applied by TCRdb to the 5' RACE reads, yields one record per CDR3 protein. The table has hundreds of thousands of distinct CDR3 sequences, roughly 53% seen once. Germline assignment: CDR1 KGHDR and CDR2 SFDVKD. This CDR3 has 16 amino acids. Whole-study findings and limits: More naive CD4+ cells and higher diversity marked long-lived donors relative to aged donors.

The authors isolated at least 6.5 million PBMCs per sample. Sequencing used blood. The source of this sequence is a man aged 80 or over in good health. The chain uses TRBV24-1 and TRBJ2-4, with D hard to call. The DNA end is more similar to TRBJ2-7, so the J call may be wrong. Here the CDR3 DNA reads TGTACCACCAGTGTCCTGATCGGGTTGAACTCCTACGAGCAGTACTTC. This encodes CTTSVLIGLNSYEQYF.